A selection of T cell receptor beta chains follows, all from one sample in a study of graft-versus-host responses after intestinal transplantation. Profiled with immunoSEQ multiplex PCR; TCRdb holds only in-frame clones, not every one. The table has 81,000 or so clones, over 85% seen once. These TCRs are of unknown antigen specificity. Here the sequenced sample was unstimulated CD8+ T cells sorted from spleen or lymph node cells, taken before transplant. These receptors came from a human donor who was the organ donor for an intestinal transplant. The CDR3 runs from the conserved cysteine through the conserved F or W. The order of the fields is V gene, J gene, CDR3 protein.

v_call: TRBV10-3
j_call: TRBJ2-1
cdr3_aa: CAIEGGRGSSYNEQFF

v_call: TRBV2
j_call: TRBJ1-2
cdr3_aa: CASRDRGAYGYTF

v_call: TRBV7-8
j_call: TRBJ2-3
cdr3_aa: CASSLNPALAGGTDTQYF

v_call: TRBV29-1
j_call: TRBJ1-2
cdr3_aa: CSVEDLGSKAYGYTF

v_call: TRBV19
j_call: TRBJ1-5
cdr3_aa: CASSIYRDQPQHF

v_call: TRBV4-3
j_call: TRBJ2-7
cdr3_aa: CASSQGVQGSGEQYF

v_call: TRBV29-1
j_call: TRBJ1-1
cdr3_aa: CSARVNTEAFF

v_call: TRBV5-4
j_call: TRBJ2-1
cdr3_aa: CASSLTGEDEQFF

v_call: TRBV11-2
j_call: TRBJ2-2
cdr3_aa: CASSSGKPGELFF

v_call: TRBV30
j_call: TRBJ2-5
cdr3_aa: CAWSTGTKETQYF

v_call: TRBV6-5
j_call: TRBJ2-1
cdr3_aa: CASTAGPHNEQFF

v_call: TRBV19
j_call: TRBJ1-4
cdr3_aa: CASSIRRGTGIEKLFF

v_call: TRBV7-3
j_call: TRBJ2-2
cdr3_aa: CASSTTSAANTGELFF